The clone carrying this TCR beta chain was detected only a few times. Antigen: not known. The CDR3 runs to 20 residues. The V segment lost 0 bases and the J segment 0 bases; nucleotides outside the gene matches: 14. Looked up from germline, CDR1 is LGHNA and CDR2 is YSLEER. The data belong to a study of shared clonotypes between healthy human individuals. Study details: CD4 naive and memory got three plates each, CD8 naive two, CD8 memory one.

The study separated CD4+ cells into CD45RA+ naive and CD45RA-negative memory subsets. Broader study findings: It was the non-shared clonotypes that had lower generation probabilities than clonotypes shared by all four donors.

Replicate PCRs run on sorted subsets employed approximately 0.2 ug DNA, about 27,000 T cell genomes. Assay: immunoSEQ multiplex PCR; the TCRdb copy retains only in-frame clones and omits some. The sample has 2,100,000 or so clones, approximately 96% seen once; the top ten hold 0.1% to 0.15%. Sample: naive CD4+ T cells sorted from blood. Subset: CD45RA+ positively selected. This rearrangement joins TRBV4-3 to TRBJ2-3, with 8 bases lining up with TRBD2. The sequence derives from a man younger than 35 in good health. The CDR3 DNA follows: TGCGCCAGCAGCCAAGATAGGAGGCTAGCGGGTTACACTAGCACAGATACGCAGTATTTT. This encodes CASSQDRRLAGYTSTDTQYF.